This TCR beta chain appears in the sequencing data of a study of cytotoxic CD8 clonotypes in ibrutinib-treated CLL. General study findings and limits: T-cell clonality at baseline went above that of age-matched healthy donors and rose and fell with circulating CD8+ T-cell counts. Rare overall, public clonotypes shrank or held steady under therapy.

The CDR3 is made up of 13 amino acids. The ends were cut back, 6 bases at V and 0 bases at J, with 8 bases in the middle. CDR1 and CDR2 from the germline V gene are SEHNR and FQNEAQ (reference sequence). Of note for this clone: The antigen remains undetermined.

Assay: immunoSEQ multiplex PCR; the TCRdb copy retains only in-frame clones and omits some. The table lists 250,000 or so clones, roughly 70% of them singletons. The chain is built from TRBV7-9 and TRBJ1-1, with D possibly being TRBD1 (5 bases). The specimen was PBMCs, collected after 24 months of ibrutinib treatment. The source of this sequence is a human donor with chronic lymphocytic leukemia. CDR3 residues: CASRGPMNTEAFF. CDR3 nucleotide sequence: TGTGCCAGCAGGGGGCCCATGAACACTGAAGCTTTCTTT.